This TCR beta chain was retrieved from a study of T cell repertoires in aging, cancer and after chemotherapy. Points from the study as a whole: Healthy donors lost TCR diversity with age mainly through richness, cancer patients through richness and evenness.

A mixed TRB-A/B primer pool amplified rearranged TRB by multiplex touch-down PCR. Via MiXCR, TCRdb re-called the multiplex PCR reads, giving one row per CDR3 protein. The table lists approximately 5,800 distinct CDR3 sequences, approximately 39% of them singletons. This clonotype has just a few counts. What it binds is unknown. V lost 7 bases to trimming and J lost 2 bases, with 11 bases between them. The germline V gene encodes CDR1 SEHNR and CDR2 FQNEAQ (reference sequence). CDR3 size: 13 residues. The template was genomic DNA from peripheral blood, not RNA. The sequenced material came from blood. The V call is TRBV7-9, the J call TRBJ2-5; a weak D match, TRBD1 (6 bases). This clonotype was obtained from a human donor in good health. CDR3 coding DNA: TGTGCCAGCACCGCGACAGGACAAGAGACCCAGTACTTC. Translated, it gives CASTATGQETQYF.